The present T cell receptor beta chain was sequenced within a study of blood T cell repertoires in COVID-19. Membership in each cohort depended on participant-reported clinical history. Only in-frame clones appear in the TCRdb table, and some are missing; sequencing was by immunoSEQ multiplex PCR. The sample contains fewer than 350,000 clones, approximately 90% of which appear only once. CDR1 and CDR2 (germline): SGDLS, YYNGEE. CDR3 length: 14 amino acids. V was clipped by 0 bases and J by 5 bases, with 11 bases between them. The rearrangement uses TRBV9 and TRBJ2-5; no clear D. This clonotype was obtained from a man aged 40-49 years who had been exposed to COVID-19. Sequencing was performed on PBMCs or T cells enriched from blood (not recorded which). CDR3 sequence (DNA): TGTGCCAGCAGCGTAGAATCAGGATGGGAGACCCAGTACTTC. Amino acids: CASSVESGWETQYF.